One and the same sample provided the 3 T cell receptor beta chains below, sequenced in a study of T-cell memory formation after mild COVID-19. TCRdb independently ran MiXCR on the 5' RACE reads; one entry per CDR3 protein. Seen here are about 130,000 distinct CDR3 sequences, about 5.9% observed once, and the top ten hold under 2.5%. Sequenced: PBMCs or a T cell subset sorted from them (not recorded which). The receptors originated from an adult woman who had mild COVID-19 (a few samples of this study predate the infection). Cell type and time point are not known.

This chain uses TRBV3-1 with TRBJ2-7; TRBD1 matches 12 bases. The V gene's germline CDR1 is LGHDT and CDR2 YNNKEL (reference sequence). V trimming: 3 bases; J trimming: 2 bases; junction bases outside the gene matches: 2. This CDR3 spans 15 amino acids. The CDR3 DNA follows: TGTGCCAGCAGCCAGGGGGACAGGGGGCCCTACGAGCAGTACTTC. Its translation is CASSQGDRGPYEQYF.

The J gene is TRBJ2-7, the V gene TRBV2, with 7 positions matching TRBD1. The V segment lost 7 bases and the J segment 3 bases; nucleotides outside the gene matches: 9. The V gene's germline CDR1 is SNHLY and CDR2 FYNNEI. The CDR3 runs 14 residues. Written as DNA, the CDR3 is TGTGCCAGCACCCCTTTTCAGGGGGACTACGAGCAGTACTTC. As protein: CASTPFQGDYEQYF.

In its sample, this clonotype was seen a few times. J is TRBJ2-5 and V is TRBV20-1, with 7 positions matching TRBD1. The V gene end was trimmed by 0 bases and the J gene end by 5 bases; junction bases not matched to a gene: 3. Germline V lookup: CDR1 DFQATT, CDR2 SNEGSKA (reference sequence). The length of the CDR3 is 13 residues. The CDR3: CSAREGGRETQYF. CDR3 in DNA: TGCAGTGCTAGAGAAGGGGGCCGGGAGACCCAGTACTTC.